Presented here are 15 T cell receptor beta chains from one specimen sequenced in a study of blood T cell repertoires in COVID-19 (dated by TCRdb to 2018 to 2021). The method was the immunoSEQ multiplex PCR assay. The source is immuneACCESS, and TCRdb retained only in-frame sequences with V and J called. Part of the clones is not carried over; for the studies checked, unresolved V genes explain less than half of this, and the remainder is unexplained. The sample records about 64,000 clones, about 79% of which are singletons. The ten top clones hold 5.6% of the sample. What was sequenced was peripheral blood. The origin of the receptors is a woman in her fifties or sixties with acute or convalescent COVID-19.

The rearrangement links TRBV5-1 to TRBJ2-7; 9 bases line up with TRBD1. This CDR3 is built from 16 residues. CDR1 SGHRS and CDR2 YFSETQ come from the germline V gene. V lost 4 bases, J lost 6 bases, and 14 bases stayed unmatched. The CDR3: CASSPVSGTGQSEQYF. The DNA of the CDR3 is TGCGCCAGCAGCCCCGTCTCTGGGACAGGGCAGTCCGAGCAGTACTTC.

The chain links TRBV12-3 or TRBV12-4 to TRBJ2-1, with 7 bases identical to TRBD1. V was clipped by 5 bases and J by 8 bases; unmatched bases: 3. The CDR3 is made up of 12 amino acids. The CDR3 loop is CASSRQGYEQFF. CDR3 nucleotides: TGTGCCAGCAGTCGACAGGGCTATGAGCAGTTCTTC.

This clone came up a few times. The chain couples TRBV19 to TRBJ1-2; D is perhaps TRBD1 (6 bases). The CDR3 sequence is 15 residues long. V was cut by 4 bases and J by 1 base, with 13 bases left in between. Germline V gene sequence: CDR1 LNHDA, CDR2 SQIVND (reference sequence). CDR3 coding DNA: TGTGCCAGTAGTACTAAGGGGGAAATTAACTATGGCTACACCTTC. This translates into CASSTKGEINYGYTF.

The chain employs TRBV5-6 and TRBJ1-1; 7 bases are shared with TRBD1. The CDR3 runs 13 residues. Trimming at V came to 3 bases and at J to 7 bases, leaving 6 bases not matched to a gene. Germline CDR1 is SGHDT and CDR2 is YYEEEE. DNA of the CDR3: TGTGCCAGCAGCTCTACAGGGGTTGATGAAGCTTTCTTT. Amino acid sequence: CASSSTGVDEAFF.

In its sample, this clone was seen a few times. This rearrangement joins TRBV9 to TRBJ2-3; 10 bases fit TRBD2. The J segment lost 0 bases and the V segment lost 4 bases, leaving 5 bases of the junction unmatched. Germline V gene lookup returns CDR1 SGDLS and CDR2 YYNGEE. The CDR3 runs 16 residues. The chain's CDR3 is CASSLSSGGSTDTQYF. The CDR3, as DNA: TGTGCCAGCAGCCTATCTAGCGGGGGAAGCACAGATACGCAGTATTTT.

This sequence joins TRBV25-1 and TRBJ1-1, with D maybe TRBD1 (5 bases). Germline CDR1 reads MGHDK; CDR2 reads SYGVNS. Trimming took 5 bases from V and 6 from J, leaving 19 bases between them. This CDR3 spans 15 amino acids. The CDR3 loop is CASSWVGRQGAEAFF. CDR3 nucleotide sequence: TGTGCCAGCAGTTGGGTGGGCAGGCAGGGCGCTGAAGCTTTCTTT.

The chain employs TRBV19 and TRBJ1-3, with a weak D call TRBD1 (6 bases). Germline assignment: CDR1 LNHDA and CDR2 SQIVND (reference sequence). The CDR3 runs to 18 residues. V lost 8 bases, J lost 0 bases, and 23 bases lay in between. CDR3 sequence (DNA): TGTGCCAGTCGACGCAAGGGAGGGACAACCGGCTCTGGAAACACCATATATTTT. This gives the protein CASRRKGGTTGSGNTIYF.

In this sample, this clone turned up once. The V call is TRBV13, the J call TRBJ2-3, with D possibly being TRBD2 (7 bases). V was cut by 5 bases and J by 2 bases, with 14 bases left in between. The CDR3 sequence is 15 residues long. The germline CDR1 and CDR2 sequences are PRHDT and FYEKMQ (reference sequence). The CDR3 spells CASSPGGRYTDTQYF. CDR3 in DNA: TGTGCCAGCAGCCCGGGGGGCCGTTACACAGATACGCAGTATTTT.

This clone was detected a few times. The CDR3 coding sequence is TGTGCCAGCAGCTTACGGGCGGGCAGGCGCTCTGGAAACACCATATATTTT. Amino acids: CASSLRAGRRSGNTIYF. This chain links TRBV13 with TRBJ1-3, with D unresolved. Germline V gene data show CDR1 as PRHDT and CDR2 as FYEKMQ (reference sequence). This CDR3 has 17 residues. The germline V and J ends were trimmed by 2 bases and 0 bases, with 14 bases remaining between them.

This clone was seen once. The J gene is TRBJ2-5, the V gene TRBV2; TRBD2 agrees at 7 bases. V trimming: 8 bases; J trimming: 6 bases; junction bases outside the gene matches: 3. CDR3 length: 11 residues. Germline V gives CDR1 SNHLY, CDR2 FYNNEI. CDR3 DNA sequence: TGTGCCAGCGGACTAGGACAGACCCAGTACTTC. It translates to CASGLGQTQYF.

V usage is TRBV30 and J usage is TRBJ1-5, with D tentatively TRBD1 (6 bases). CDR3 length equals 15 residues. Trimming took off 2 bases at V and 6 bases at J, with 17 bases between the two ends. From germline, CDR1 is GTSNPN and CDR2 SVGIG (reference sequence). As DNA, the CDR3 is TGTGCCTGGAGTTCACTAACAGGGCAGGGTCAGCCCCAGCATTTT. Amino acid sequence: CAWSSLTGQGQPQHF.

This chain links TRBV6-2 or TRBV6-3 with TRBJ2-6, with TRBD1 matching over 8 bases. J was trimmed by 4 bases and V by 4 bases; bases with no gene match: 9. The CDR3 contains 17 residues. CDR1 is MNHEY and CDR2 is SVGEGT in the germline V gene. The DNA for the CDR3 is TGTGCCAGCAGTTTACTCGTGACAGGGGCCGGGGCCAACGTCCTGACTTTC. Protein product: CASSLLVTGAGANVLTF.

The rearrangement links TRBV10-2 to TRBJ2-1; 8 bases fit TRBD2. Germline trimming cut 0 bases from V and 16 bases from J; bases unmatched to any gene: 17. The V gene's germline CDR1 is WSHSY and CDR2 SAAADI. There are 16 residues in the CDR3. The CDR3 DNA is TGCGCCAGCAGTGAGTCCAGGCTTCTGGCGGGGGGCTACTTATTCTTC. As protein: CASSESRLLAGGYLFF.

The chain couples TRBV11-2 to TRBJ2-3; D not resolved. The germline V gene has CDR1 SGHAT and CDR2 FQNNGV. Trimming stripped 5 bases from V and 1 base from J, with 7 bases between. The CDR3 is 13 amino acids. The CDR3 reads CASSQVGTDTQYF. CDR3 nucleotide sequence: TGTGCCAGCAGCCAGGTGGGCACAGATACGCAGTATTTT.

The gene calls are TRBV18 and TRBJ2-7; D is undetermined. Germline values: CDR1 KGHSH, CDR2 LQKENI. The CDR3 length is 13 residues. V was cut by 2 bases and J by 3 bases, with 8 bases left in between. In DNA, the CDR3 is TGTGCCAGCTCACCAACAATATTCTACGAGCAGTACTTC. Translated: CASSPTIFYEQYF. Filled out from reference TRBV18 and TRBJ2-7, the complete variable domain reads NAGVMQNPRHLVRRRGQEARLRCSPMKGHSHVYWYRQLPEEGLKFMVYLQKENIIDESGMPKERFSAEFPKEGPSILRIQQVVRGDSAAYFCASSPTIFYEQYFGPGTRLTVT.